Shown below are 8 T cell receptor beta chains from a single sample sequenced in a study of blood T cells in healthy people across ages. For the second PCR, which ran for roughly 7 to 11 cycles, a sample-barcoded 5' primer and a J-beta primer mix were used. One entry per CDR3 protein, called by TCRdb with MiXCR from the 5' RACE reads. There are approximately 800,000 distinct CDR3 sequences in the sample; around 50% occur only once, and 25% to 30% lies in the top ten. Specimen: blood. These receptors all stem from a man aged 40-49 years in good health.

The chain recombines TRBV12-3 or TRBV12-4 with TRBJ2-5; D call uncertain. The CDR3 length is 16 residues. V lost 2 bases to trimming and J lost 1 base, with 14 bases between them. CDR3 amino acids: CASSLQLGPAQETQYF. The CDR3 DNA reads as TGTGCCAGCAGTTTACAACTCGGACCCGCCCAAGAGACCCAGTACTTC.

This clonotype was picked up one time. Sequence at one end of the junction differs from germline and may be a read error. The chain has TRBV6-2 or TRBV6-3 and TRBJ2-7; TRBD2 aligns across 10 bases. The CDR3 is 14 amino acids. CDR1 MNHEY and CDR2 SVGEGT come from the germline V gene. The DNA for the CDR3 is TGTGCCGGCAGATCTAGCGGGAGAGTGTCCGAGCAGTACTTC. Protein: CAGRSSGRVSEQYF.

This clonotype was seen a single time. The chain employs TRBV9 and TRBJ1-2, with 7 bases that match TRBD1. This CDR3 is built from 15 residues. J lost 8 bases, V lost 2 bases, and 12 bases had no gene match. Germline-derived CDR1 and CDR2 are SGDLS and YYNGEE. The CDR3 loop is CASSVEGARGDGYTF. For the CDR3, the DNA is TGTGCCAGCAGCGTCGAGGGGGCTAGGGGGGACGGCTACACCTTC.

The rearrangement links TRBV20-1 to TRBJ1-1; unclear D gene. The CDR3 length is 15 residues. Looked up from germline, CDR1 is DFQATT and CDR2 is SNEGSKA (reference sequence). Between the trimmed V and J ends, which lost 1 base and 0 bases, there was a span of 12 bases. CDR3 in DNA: TGCAGTGCTAGAGTTGAATATGCCTTGAACACTGAAGCTTTCTTT. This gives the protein CSARVEYALNTEAFF.

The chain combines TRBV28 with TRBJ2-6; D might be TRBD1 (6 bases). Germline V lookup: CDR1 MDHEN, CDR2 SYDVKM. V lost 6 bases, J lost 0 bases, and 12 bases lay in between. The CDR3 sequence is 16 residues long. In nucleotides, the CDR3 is TGTGCCAGCAGGAATACAGGGTTCTCTGGGGCCAACGTCCTGACTTTC. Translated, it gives CASRNTGFSGANVLTF.

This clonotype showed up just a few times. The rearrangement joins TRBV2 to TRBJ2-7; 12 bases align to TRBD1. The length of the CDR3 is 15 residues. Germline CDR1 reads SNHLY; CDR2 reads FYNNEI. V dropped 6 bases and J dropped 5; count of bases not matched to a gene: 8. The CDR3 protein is CASRVWDRGRNEQYF. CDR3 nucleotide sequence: TGTGCCAGCAGGGTTTGGGACAGGGGGCGAAACGAGCAGTACTTC.

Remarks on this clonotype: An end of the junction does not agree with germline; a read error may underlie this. This chain's CDR3 is CASSSNSGPGETQYF. As DNA, the CDR3 is TGTGCCAGCAGTTCCAATAGCGGCCCCGGCGAGACCCAGTATTTC. The chain joins TRBV12-3 or TRBV12-4 to TRBJ2-5; D might be TRBD2 (6 bases). This CDR3 comprises 15 residues.

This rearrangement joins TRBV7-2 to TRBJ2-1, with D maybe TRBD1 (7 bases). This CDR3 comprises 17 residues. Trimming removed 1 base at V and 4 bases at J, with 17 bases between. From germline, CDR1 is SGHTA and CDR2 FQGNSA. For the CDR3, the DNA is TGTGCCAGCAGCTTAGGCGGGACAGCCAATTATTACAATGAGCAGTTCTTC. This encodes CASSLGGTANYYNEQFF.